This T cell receptor beta chain was obtained from a study of cytomegalovirus exposure and HLA in healthy donors. About the study: Unique TCRs numbering about 87 million, obtained from HLA-typed donors, made up an early data release.

Everyone who donated was a healthy bone marrow donor. Germline values: CDR1 SGHKS, CDR2 YYEKEE (reference sequence). CDR3 length: 17 amino acids. V shed 0 bases and J 1 base; nucleotides not matched to a gene: 5. Findings of the study overall: Because they were indistinguishable, some V segments, including TRBV6-2 and TRBV6-3, were excluded.

Worth noting for this clone: Its antigen is as yet unknown.

Amplification used 60 Vbeta primers and 13 Jbeta primers. Measured with immunoSEQ multiplex PCR; TCRdb has only the in-frame clones, and not every one. Its table records 150,000 to 200,000 clones. This clonotype originated in a young woman in good health and CMV-seropositive. J is TRBJ2-2 and V is TRBV5-5; 8 bases agree with TRBD2. Sequences were obtained from PBMCs. The CDR3 is CASSLAGGAVNTGELFF. The CDR3 DNA is TGTGCCAGCAGCTTGGCGGGAGGGGCCGTGAACACCGGGGAGCTGTTTTTT.